Reported below is one T cell receptor (beta chain). This clone was seen only a few times. Its specific antigen is unknown. Base qualities are not provided; no much larger clone lies one nucleotide away. Trimming takes 5 bases from V and 8 bases from J, and the germline ends sit 15 bases apart. Reading from cysteine to phenylalanine, the CDR3 counts 13 amino acids. This entry keeps only the CDR3 DNA: 39 bases, framed from base 1. From the germline V gene (reference sequence), CDR1 is WNHNN and CDR2 is SYGVQD. The cohort comprised fewer than 700 healthy bone marrow donors. At the time of sampling, all cohort members were nominally healthy, though unrecorded immune exposures were likely present. The donor was CMV seropositive and was included in the group of some 290 seropositive cohort members. Every donor gave a peripheral blood sample, and the peripheral blood mononuclear cells from that sample were used for TCR beta sequencing. The Qiagen DNeasy Blood Extraction Kit was used to extract genomic DNA from the blood cell samples.

The sample comes from a study of cytomegalovirus exposure and HLA in healthy donors (dated by TCRdb to the late 2010s). Regarding the study in general: An earlier analysis of several hundred of the donors reported about 300 Gb of sequence data and 95 million to 140 million unique TCR beta sequences obtained from approximately 180 million T cells. Donor age, sex, ethnicity and CMV serostatus were compiled together with the repertoire data. Typing coverage differed by locus: A, B, C, DRB1 and DQB1 were typed in roughly 620-640 donors, DQA1 in about 510, DPA1 in 600 to 610, and DPB1 in roughly 450. A handful of DR-DQ haplotypes were handled as single units for association and clustering because linkage in the cohort was strong. Around 320 gigabases of sequencing data and tens of millions of unique TCR sequences were included in an early release covering around 650 HLA-typed donors. The study aimed to test whether signatures of past pathogen exposure could be identified by cataloging public T cell receptors. A separate validation cohort of roughly 120 different subjects was used in addition to the approximately 700-subject first cohort. Of the roughly 410 genotyped donors, more than 75% were placed in the genetic ancestry cluster associated with self-reported Caucasian donors. The T cell repertoires of some 670 subjects were profiled by immunosequencing and related to cytomegalovirus serostatus. Both class I and class II loci were covered by HLA typing, at four-digit resolution. To decide whether each TCR beta V gene segment behaved as functional or pseudogenic, an earlier analysis of approximately 600 of the donors relied on high-throughput TCR beta sequencing. The later analysis used no new phenotypic data to find candidate immune exposures, relying instead on TCR beta sequences and their occurrence across donors. Every repertoire in the discovery cohort had been generated on one and the same sequencing platform. To study patterns of TCR occurrence, a later analysis re-analyzed previously published TCR beta repertoires from several hundred donors and added high-resolution HLA genotyping. Among over 350 genotyped donors of the cohort, an average of around 240,000 unique TCR beta nucleotide sequences were sequenced per donor, roughly 20% of them non-productive. In a later genetic analysis, genome-wide SNP genotypes for about three fifths of the 666 donors were used, and that subset was treated as a discovery cohort. The study combined high-throughput TCR immunosequencing, statistical association of individual TCRs with disease status, and machine learning to predict cytomegalovirus infection status. What the research found in general, with its limitations: Correlated functional status among segregating V segments might be attributable to linkage disequilibrium, but an unknown experimental factor could not be ruled out. In vitro tests confirmed that a few of the cytomegalovirus-associated TCR beta chains recognize cytomegalovirus antigens. The classifier was reported to diagnose cytomegalovirus status with high specificity and sensitivity in both the original cohort and the validation cohort. Compared with the approximately 710-donor mean, donors in an Asian-associated ancestry cluster had fewer N-insertions in productive TCRs, according to a later genetic analysis. The presence/absence analyses assumed that sequencing depth was roughly uniform across donors, and that assumption may not be true. The sequencing pipeline was judged likely to have produced a cluster of highly shared sequence variants as a technical artifact. Assigning TCR associations to individual alleles was difficult when HLA alleles, especially DR and DQ, strongly co-occurred. A further reported finding was that TCR beta sequences accurately predicted the HLA-A and HLA-B alleles for most subjects in the first cohort. A total of 150 or so TCR beta chains were listed by the study as associated with cytomegalovirus. A later analysis reported that several top co-occurrence clusters appeared linked to parvovirus B19, influenza, CMV and Epstein-Barr virus. Most TCR sequences were seen in very few donors, while some public TCRs were found in many individuals. A later analysis found that TCR association rates varied across HLA loci, with DRB1 alleles showing the most associated TCRs and HLA-C alleles the fewest. CMV serostatus was the only immune exposure information available for the cohort. According to a later analysis, most CMV-associated TCR beta chains appeared to be HLA-restricted, and the HLA associations seemed to be driven largely by CMV exposure. The authors suggested that the approach could potentially be extended to other disease states and immunological phenotypes. The 87-base-pair reads could not distinguish some IMGT-functional V segments, including TRBV6-2 and TRBV6-3, so those segments were excluded. In a later analysis, HLA-associated TCR beta chains were found to be more clonally expanded and to have lower generation probabilities than equally common non-associated chains. A later analysis associated about 16,000 TCR beta sequences with specific HLA alleles at a false discovery rate of 0.05. Because counts were too low, around 17 rarely observed V segments, including chromosome 9 orphons, were left out of the earlier analysis of some 640 of the donors. Because HLA typing was missing for some donors at each locus, association tests included only the typed subset. Broadly in line with IMGT annotations, most TCR beta V segments showed up in productive rearrangements about 87% or about 30% of the time in an earlier analysis of 587 of the donors. This cohort had only TCR beta chains sequenced, and the lack of alpha or paired-chain data limited which features could be detected. An association between a missense DCLRE1C variant and V-gene and J-gene trimming of TCR beta chains was found in a later genetic analysis and replicated in an independent cohort.

Library prep was done by the immunoSEQ multiplex PCR assay. For the multiplex PCR, a mixture combining 60 forward primers for TCR Vbeta segments and 13 reverse primers for TCR Jbeta segments was used. The CDR3 region of rearranged TCR beta genes was amplified from genomic DNA with a multiplex PCR assay. The amplified TCR beta libraries were sequenced on the Illumina HiSeq System as 87-base-pair reads. In the authors' own workflow: A later analysis counted some 80 million unique TCR beta chains across the 666 repertoires, and about 10 million of these chains were shared by at least two donors. To remove PCR and sequencing errors, raw reads were error-corrected and collapsed into unique sequences using a nearest-neighbor algorithm that merged closely related sequences. Alignment of CDR3 sequences to IMGT reference sequences was used to assign V, D and J gene segments. For a sequence to be retained, a match of at least six nucleotides was required to both a V gene segment and a J gene segment. A rearrangement was called productive if the CDR3 had no stop codons and remained in frame with V and J, and every other rearrangement was called non-productive. Following IMGT convention, CDR3 was defined as the stretch from the second conserved V-encoded cysteine up to the conserved J-encoded phenylalanine. The earlier analysis of about 620 of the donors excluded sequences that lacked an unambiguous match to a single V gene segment. An earlier analysis of 550 to 650 of the donors classified V segments as functional when productive rearrangements were above 56.7% and as segregating when the standard deviation between donors was above 5%. A statistical classification framework was built for diagnosing cytomegalovirus status from the catalog of TCR beta chain sequences. V and J gene assignment, in a later analysis, came from comparing TCR nucleotide sequences with IMGT/GENE-DB human TR gene sequences. In a later analysis, CDR3 sequences and most-parsimonious VDJ recombination scenarios were assigned using the TCRdist pipeline. In a later analysis, each TCR beta chain was defined by its CDR3 amino acid sequence together with its V-gene family, and reads without a unique V-gene family were excluded. To address suspected cross-contamination and a sequencing artifact, a later analysis removed 550 to 750 highly shared, low-generation-probability nucleotide sequences. A later analysis calculated a clonal expansion index for each public chain from normalized within-repertoire ranks of inferred template counts. In a later analysis, generation probabilities were computed using a VDJ recombination model fitted to out-of-frame rearrangements, and the results were checked against IGoR. Hypergeometric tests were used in a later analysis to score TCR-TCR, TCR-HLA and TCR-CMV co-occurrence, with a repertoire-size bias correction applied to the TCR pairs. To estimate false discovery rates, a later analysis permuted the HLA or CMV assignments 20 times. In a later analysis, co-occurring TCRs were grouped with DBSCAN, and TCRdist sequence similarity was added when clustering was performed within HLA-allele-positive subsets. Co-occurrence clustering excluded repertoires with fewer than 30,000 or more than 120,000 public chains, plus five with anomalous nucleotide sharing. TCRdb holds this immuneACCESS table with in-frame rearrangements only. Some clones are missing; in checked studies, unresolved V genes explain under half, and the rest has no known cause. That table gives V, J and clone size, and the DNA gave D and trimming. This sample has about 200,000 clones in its table, and approximately 85% of those were observed once. The biggest ten clones account for approximately 6.5% of the sample.

The material sequenced was PBMCs. The V gene is TRBV10-1 and the J gene is TRBJ2-5; a confident D gene designation cannot be given. The sequence derives from a woman in her fifties or sixties in good health and CMV-seropositive. The sequence in DNA is TGCGCCAGCAGTTCTGATGGGCAGGCTACCCAGTACTTC. Its protein reads: CASSSDGQATQYF.